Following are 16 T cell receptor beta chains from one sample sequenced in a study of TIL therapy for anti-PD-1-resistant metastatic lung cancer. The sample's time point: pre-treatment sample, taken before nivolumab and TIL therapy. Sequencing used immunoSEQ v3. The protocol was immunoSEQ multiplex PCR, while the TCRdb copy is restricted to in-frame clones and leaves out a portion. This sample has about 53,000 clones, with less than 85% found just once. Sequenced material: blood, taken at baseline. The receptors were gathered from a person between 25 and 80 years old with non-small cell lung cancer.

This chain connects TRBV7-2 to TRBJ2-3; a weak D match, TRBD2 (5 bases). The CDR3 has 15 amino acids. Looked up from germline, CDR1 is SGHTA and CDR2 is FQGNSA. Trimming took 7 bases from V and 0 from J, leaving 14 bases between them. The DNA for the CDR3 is TGTGCCAGCACCCGGGGTTACGGGAGCACAGATACGCAGTATTTT. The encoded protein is CASTRGYGSTDTQYF.

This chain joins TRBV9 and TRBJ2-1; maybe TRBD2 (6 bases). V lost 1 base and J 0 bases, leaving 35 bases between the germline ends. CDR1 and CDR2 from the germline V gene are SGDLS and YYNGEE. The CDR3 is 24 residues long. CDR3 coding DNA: TGTGCCAGCAGCGTACCGCTTGATAGGGAGGAGCGAATCCGCTACTCCAGCTCCTACAATGAGCAGTTCTTC. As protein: CASSVPLDREERIRYSSSYNEQFF.

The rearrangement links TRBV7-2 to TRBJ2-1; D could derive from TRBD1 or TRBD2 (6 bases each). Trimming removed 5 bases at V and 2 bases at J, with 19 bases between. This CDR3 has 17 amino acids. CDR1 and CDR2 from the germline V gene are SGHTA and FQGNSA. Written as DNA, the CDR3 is TGTGCCAGCAGCGCCCTAGGGGGGCTAGCGACCTACAATGAGCAGTTCTTC. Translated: CASSALGGLATYNEQFF.

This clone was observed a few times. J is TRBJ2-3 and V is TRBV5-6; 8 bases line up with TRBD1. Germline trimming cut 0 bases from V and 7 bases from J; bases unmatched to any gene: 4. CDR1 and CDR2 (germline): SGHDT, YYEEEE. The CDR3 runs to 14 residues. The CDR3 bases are TGTGCCAGCAGCTTGGAGACAGGGGCCCATACGCAGTATTTT. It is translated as CASSLETGAHTQYF. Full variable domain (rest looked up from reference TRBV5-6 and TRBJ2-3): DAGVTQSPTHLIKTRGQQVTLRCSPKSGHDTVSWYQQALGQGPQFIFQYYEEEERQRGNFPDRFSGHQFPNYSSELNVNALLLGDSALYLCASSLETGAHTQYFGPGTRLTVL.

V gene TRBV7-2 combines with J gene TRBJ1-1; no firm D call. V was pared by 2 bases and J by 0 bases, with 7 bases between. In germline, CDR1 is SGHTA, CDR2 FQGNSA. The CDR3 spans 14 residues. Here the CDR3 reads CASSLIPMNTEAFF. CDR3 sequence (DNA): TGTGCCAGCAGCTTAATTCCTATGAACACTGAAGCTTTCTTT.

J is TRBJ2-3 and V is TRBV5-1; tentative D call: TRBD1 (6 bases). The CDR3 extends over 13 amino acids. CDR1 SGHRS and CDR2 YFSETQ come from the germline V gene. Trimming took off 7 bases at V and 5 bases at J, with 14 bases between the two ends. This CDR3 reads CASFRDKGDTQYF. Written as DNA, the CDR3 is TGCGCCAGCTTCCGGGACAAAGGAGATACGCAGTATTTT. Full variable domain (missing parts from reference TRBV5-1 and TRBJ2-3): KAGVTQTPRYLIKTRGQQVTLSCSPISGHRSVSWYQQTPGQGLQFLFEYFSETQRNKGNFPGRFSGRQFSNSRSEMNVSTLELGDSALYLCASFRDKGDTQYFGPGTRLTVL.

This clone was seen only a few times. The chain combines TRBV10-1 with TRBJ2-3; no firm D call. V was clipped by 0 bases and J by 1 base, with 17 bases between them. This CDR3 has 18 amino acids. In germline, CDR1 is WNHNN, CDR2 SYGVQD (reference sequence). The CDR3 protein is CASSESLQIWVGTDTQYF. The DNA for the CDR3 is TGCGCCAGCAGTGAGTCCCTCCAAATTTGGGTAGGCACAGATACGCAGTATTTT.

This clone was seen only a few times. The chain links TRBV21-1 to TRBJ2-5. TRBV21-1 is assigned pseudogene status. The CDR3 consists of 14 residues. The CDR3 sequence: CASTLGAPQRTQYF. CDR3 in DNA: TGTGCCAGCACCTTAGGTGCCCCTCAAAGGACCCAGTACTTC.

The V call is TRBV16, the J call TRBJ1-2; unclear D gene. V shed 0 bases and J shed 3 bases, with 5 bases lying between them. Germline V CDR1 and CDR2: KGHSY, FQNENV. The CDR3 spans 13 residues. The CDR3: CASSQSVDYGYTF. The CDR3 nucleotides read TGTGCCAGCAGCCAATCCGTTGACTATGGCTACACCTTC. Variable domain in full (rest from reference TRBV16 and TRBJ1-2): GEEVAQTPKHLVRGEGQKAKLYCAPIKGHSYVFWYQQVLKNEFKFLISFQNENVFDETGMPKERFSAKCLPNSPCSLEIQATKLEDSAVYFCASSQSVDYGYTFGSGTRLTVV.

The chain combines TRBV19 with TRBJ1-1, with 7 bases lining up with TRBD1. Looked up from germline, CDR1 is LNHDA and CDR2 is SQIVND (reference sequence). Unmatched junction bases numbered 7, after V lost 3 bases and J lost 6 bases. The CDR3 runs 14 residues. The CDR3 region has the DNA TGTGCCAGTAGTATCCAGACAGGGTCGGCTGAAGCTTTCTTT. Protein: CASSIQTGSAEAFF.

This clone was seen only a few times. The DNA of the CDR3 is TGTGCCAGCAGCTCGCAAACTCAAACTAGACCCCTCCACTTT. It is translated as CASSSQTQTRPLHF. The rearrangement uses TRBV11-2 and TRBJ1-6, with D unclear. V shed 4 bases and J shed 12 bases, with 16 bases lying between them. The CDR3 is made up of 14 amino acids. Germline CDR1 SGHAT, CDR2 FQNNGV.

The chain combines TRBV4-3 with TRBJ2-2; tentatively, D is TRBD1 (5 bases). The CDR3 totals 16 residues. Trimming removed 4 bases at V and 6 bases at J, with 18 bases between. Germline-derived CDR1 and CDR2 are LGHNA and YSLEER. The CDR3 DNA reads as TGCGCCAGCAGCCCTCGGAGCCAGGGTATCGCCGGGGAGCTGTTTTTT. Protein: CASSPRSQGIAGELFF.

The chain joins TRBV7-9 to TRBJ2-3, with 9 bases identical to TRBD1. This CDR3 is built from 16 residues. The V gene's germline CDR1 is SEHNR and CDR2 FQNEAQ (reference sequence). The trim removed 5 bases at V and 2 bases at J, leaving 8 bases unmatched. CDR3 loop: CASSQRGTGLTDTQYF. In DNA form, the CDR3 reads TGTGCCAGCAGCCAAAGAGGGACAGGGCTCACAGATACGCAGTATTTT. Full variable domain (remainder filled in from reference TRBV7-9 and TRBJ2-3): DTGVSQNPRHKITKRGQNVTFRCDPISEHNRLYWYRQTLGQGPEFLTYFQNEAQLEKSRLLSDRFSAERPKGSFSTLEIQRTEQGDSAMYLCASSQRGTGLTDTQYFGPGTRLTVL.

DNA of the CDR3: TGTGCCAGCCGGTACCCGGGACAGGGGGCCGATACGCAGTATTTT. Its translation: CASRYPGQGADTQYF. The chain is built from TRBV6-5 and TRBJ2-3; TRBD1 matches 12 bases. The germline V gene encodes CDR1 MNHEY and CDR2 SVGAGI. Trimming cost V 8 bases and J 6 bases; bases outside gene matches: 9. This CDR3 is 15 amino acids long.

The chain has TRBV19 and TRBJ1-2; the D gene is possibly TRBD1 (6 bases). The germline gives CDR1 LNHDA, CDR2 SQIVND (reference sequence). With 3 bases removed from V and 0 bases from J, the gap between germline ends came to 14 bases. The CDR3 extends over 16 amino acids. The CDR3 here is CASSIPLGQTNYGYTF. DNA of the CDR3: TGTGCCAGTAGTATCCCCCTCGGACAGACTAACTATGGCTACACCTTC.

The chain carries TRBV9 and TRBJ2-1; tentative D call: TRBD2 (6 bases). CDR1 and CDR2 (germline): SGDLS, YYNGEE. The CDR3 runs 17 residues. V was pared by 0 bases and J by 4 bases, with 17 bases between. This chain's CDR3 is CASSVDQRRAVYNEQFF. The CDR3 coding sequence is TGTGCCAGCAGCGTAGATCAAAGGAGGGCGGTGTACAATGAGCAGTTCTTC. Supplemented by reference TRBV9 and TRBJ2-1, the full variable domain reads DSGVTQTPKHLITATGQRVTLRCSPRSGDLSVYWYQQSLDQGLQFLIQYYNGEERAKGNILERFSAQQFPDLHSELNLSSLELGDSALYFCASSVDQRRAVYNEQFFGPGTRLTVL.